A single sample gave rise to the 18 T cell receptor beta chains below, sequenced in a study of cytomegalovirus exposure and HLA in healthy donors (dated by TCRdb to about 2017). The library relied on the immunoSEQ multiplex PCR assay. For the multiplex PCR, a mixture combining 60 forward primers for TCR Vbeta segments and 13 reverse primers for TCR Jbeta segments was used. TCRdb provides this immuneACCESS table in a form limited to in-frame rearrangements. Some clones are lacking; in checked studies, under half of them reflect an unresolved V gene, and why the rest are absent is not known. The sample table lists around 230,000 clones, over 80% of them with a count of one. 6% of the sample rests with the top ten. Sequences were obtained from PBMCs. Source of these receptors: a man aged 35-49 years in good health and CMV-seropositive.

This chain joins TRBV27 and TRBJ2-3; D gene unclear. Trimming left V 4 bases short and J 6 bases short, with 11 bases between. The germline CDR1 and CDR2 sequences are MNHEY and SMNVEV (reference sequence). The CDR3 runs 13 residues. In nucleotides, the CDR3 is TGTGCCAGCAGTTATCGGCGGATGGATACGCAGTATTTT. Its protein product is CASSYRRMDTQYF.

V is TRBV18 and J is TRBJ2-7; a possible D gene is TRBD1 (6 bases). The CDR3 covers 11 residues. Germline values: CDR1 KGHSH, CDR2 LQKENI. V was trimmed by 5 bases and J by 7 bases, leaving 9 bases between them. In DNA form, the CDR3 reads TGTGCCAGCTCAACGACAGGAGAGCAGTACTTC. Its protein is CASSTTGEQYF.

The V gene is TRBV2, the J gene TRBJ2-7, with D possibly TRBD2 on 6 matching bases. Between the trimmed V and J ends, which lost 3 bases and 3 bases, there was a span of 12 bases. Germline V gene data show CDR1 as SNHLY and CDR2 as FYNNEI. The CDR3 totals 14 residues. CDR3 DNA: TGTGCCAGCAGTGACGGGCGGGACCTCTACGAGCAGTACTTC. Residues: CASSDGRDLYEQYF.

V usage is TRBV6-1 and J usage is TRBJ2-1; TRBD2 aligns across 7 bases. Looked up from germline, CDR1 is MNHNS and CDR2 is SASEGT. The CDR3 consists of 13 residues. The ends lost 5 bases at V and 6 bases at J; junction bases unmatched: 4. CDR3 nucleotides: TGTGCCAGCAGTATGACTAGCACCAATGAGCAGTTCTTC. Encoded protein: CASSMTSTNEQFF.

The chain employs TRBV2 and TRBJ2-3; 7 bases match TRBD2. Germline trimming cut 1 base from V and 2 bases from J; bases unmatched to any gene: 3. Germline loops: CDR1 SNHLY, CDR2 FYNNEI. The CDR3 covers 15 residues. This CDR3 is CASSEGGLVTDTQYF. The DNA for the CDR3 is TGTGCCAGCAGTGAAGGCGGACTAGTCACAGATACGCAGTATTTT.

About this clone: Other DNA sequences in the sample encode the same CDR3. V is TRBV7-3 and J is TRBJ1-1, with D perhaps TRBD1 (6 bases). V was trimmed by 4 bases and J by 2 bases, leaving 11 bases between them. CDR3 length: 14 amino acids. From germline, CDR1 is SGHTA and CDR2 FQGTGA. For the CDR3, the DNA is TGTGCCAGCAGCTCGGGACAAATCAACACTGAAGCTTTCTTT. This codes for CASSSGQINTEAFF.

The chain employs TRBV19 and TRBJ2-4, with D possibly being TRBD1 (6 bases). This CDR3 spans 14 amino acids. Germline CDR1 reads LNHDA; CDR2 reads SQIVND (reference sequence). Trimming shortened V by 5 bases and J by 6 bases, and 14 bases separated the two germline ends. CDR3 region: CASSVTGWVNIQYF. DNA of the CDR3: TGTGCCAGTAGTGTGACAGGTTGGGTAAACATTCAGTACTTC.

The V and J genes are TRBV7-9 and TRBJ1-3; tentative D call: TRBD1 (5 bases). The CDR3 loop spans 15 amino acids. Germline V gives CDR1 SEHNR, CDR2 FQNEAQ (reference sequence). Trimming stripped 6 bases from V and 0 bases from J, with 12 bases between. The DNA for the CDR3 is TGTGCCAGCAGACCCCAGGGTTACTCTGGAAACACCATATATTTT. Protein product: CASRPQGYSGNTIYF.

The chain recombines TRBV27 with TRBJ1-5; 7 positions match TRBD1. Germline loops: CDR1 MNHEY, CDR2 SMNVEV (reference sequence). J was trimmed by 6 bases and V by 3 bases; bases with no gene match: 5. The CDR3 totals 14 residues. CDR3 sequence (DNA): TGTGCCAGCAGTTTTCGACAGGGTGGTCAGCCCCAGCATTTT. It encodes CASSFRQGGQPQHF.

This clone was seen just once. The chain uses TRBV6-5 and TRBJ1-5; a possible D gene is TRBD1 (5 bases). Trimming took off 0 bases at V and 9 bases at J, with 12 bases between the two ends. The CDR3 length is 14 residues. Germline values: CDR1 MNHEY, CDR2 SVGAGI. CDR3 residues: CASSYSGGVRPQHF. The CDR3 region has the DNA TGTGCCAGCAGTTACTCCGGAGGGGTTCGGCCCCAGCATTTT.

V usage is TRBV11-2 and J usage is TRBJ2-1; D remains unclear. The V gene's germline CDR1 is SGHAT and CDR2 FQNNGV. V shed 0 bases and J shed 13 bases, with 16 bases lying between them. The CDR3 covers 14 residues. The CDR3 sequence: CASSLDVGAWPQFF. Here the CDR3 DNA reads TGTGCCAGCAGCTTAGATGTTGGAGCTTGGCCTCAGTTCTTC.

This chain joins TRBV13 and TRBJ2-7, with TRBD2 matching over 7 bases. Per the germline V gene, CDR1 is PRHDT and CDR2 is FYEKMQ (reference sequence). V shed 5 bases, J shed 4 bases, and the junction held 5 bases outside the gene matches. This CDR3 region has 13 residues. The CDR3 is CASSQRGGYEQYV. As DNA, the CDR3 is TGTGCCAGCAGCCAACGGGGAGGGTACGAGCAGTACGTC.

V and J are TRBV5-6 and TRBJ2-7, with a tentative D call TRBD2 (5 bases). This CDR3 has 12 residues. The germline CDR1 and CDR2 sequences are SGHDT and YYEEEE. V lost 4 bases and J lost 7, with 12 bases in between. CDR3 nucleotides: TGTGCCAGCAGCACCACCCCGGGGGAGCAGTACGTC. It codes for CASSTTPGEQYV.

This clone has more than one count but fewer than ten. V gene TRBV7-9 combines with J gene TRBJ2-1; the D is unclear. Trimming left V 5 bases short and J 9 bases short, with 8 bases between. CDR1 SEHNR and CDR2 FQNEAQ come from the germline V gene (reference sequence). The length of the CDR3 is 11 residues. CDR3 nucleotides: TGTGCCAGCAGCCTGCGCGGTGAGCAGTTCTTC. Translating it yields CASSLRGEQFF.

J is TRBJ1-2 and V is TRBV30, with D possibly TRBD1 on 5 matching bases. The germline gives CDR1 GTSNPN, CDR2 SVGIG (reference sequence). The V end was cut by 1 base, the J end by 0 bases, with 15 bases between. The CDR3 consists of 16 residues. The CDR3 protein is CAWSALGTVTNYGYTF. The CDR3 coding sequence is TGTGCCTGGAGTGCCCTGGGGACTGTAACTAACTATGGCTACACCTTC.

The gene calls are TRBV7-9 and TRBJ2-3; 8 bases fit TRBD2. Germline lookup yields CDR1 SEHNR and CDR2 FQNEAQ (reference sequence). This CDR3 has 14 amino acids. Trimming at V came to 3 bases and at J to 3 bases, leaving 2 bases not matched to a gene. CDR3 sequence: CASSFTGGTDTQYF. In nucleotides, the CDR3 is TGTGCCAGCAGCTTTACGGGGGGGACAGATACGCAGTATTTT.

The genes are TRBV19 and TRBJ2-5; 7 bases map to TRBD2. This CDR3 spans 13 amino acids. The germline V gene has CDR1 LNHDA and CDR2 SQIVND (reference sequence). V gave up 4 bases and J gave up 7 bases; unmatched junction bases: 6. CDR3 sequence reads: CASSTPWGGTQYF. CDR3 in DNA: TGTGCCAGTAGTACCCCGTGGGGGGGGACCCAGTACTTC.

This chain uses TRBV18 with TRBJ2-7; the match to TRBD1 covers 8 bases. CDR3 size: 14 residues. The V gene's germline CDR1 is KGHSH and CDR2 LQKENI. V was clipped by 1 base and J by 4 bases; unmatched bases: 3. CDR3 loop: CASSPHDRGYEQYF. In nucleotides, the CDR3 is TGTGCCAGCTCACCACATGACAGGGGTTACGAGCAGTACTTC. Based on the CDR3 plus reference TRBV18 and TRBJ2-7, the full variable domain is NAGVMQNPRHLVRRRGQEARLRCSPMKGHSHVYWYRQLPEEGLKFMVYLQKENIIDESGMPKERFSAEFPKEGPSILRIQQVVRGDSAAYFCASSPHDRGYEQYFGPGTRLTVT.